The present TCR beta chain was sequenced within a study of T-cell reconstitution after alpha-beta-depleted transplantation in children. General study findings and limits: About two months after transplant, alpha-beta T cells reportedly came from several hundred expanded graft clones. In some patients, recipient T cells and intrathymic progenitors surviving conditioning explained high day-60 diversity. The main origin of T-cell counts and diversity one year after transplant was newly produced T cells.

This clonotype was observed many times. The antigen remains unidentified. Unique molecular identifiers were used in preparing the TCRbeta library. From the PCR reads, TCRdb called clonotypes with MiXCR, one entry per CDR3 protein. The data show about 300,000 distinct CDR3 sequences, 10% seen once. This CDR3 has 13 amino acids. In germline, CDR1 is DFQATT, CDR2 SNEGSKA (reference sequence). V was shortened by 6 bases and J by 0 bases, with 10 bases between the two germline ends. This sample comprised PBMCs, obtained before TCRalphabeta/CD19-depleted stem cell transplant. The V call is TRBV20-1, the J call TRBJ2-3; no reliable D call. The receptor was derived from a boy under two years old with acute myeloid leukemia, due to receive a stem cell transplant. The CDR3 region is CSASDDSTDTQYF. For the CDR3, the DNA is TGCAGTGCCTCGGACGATAGCACAGATACGCAGTATTTT.